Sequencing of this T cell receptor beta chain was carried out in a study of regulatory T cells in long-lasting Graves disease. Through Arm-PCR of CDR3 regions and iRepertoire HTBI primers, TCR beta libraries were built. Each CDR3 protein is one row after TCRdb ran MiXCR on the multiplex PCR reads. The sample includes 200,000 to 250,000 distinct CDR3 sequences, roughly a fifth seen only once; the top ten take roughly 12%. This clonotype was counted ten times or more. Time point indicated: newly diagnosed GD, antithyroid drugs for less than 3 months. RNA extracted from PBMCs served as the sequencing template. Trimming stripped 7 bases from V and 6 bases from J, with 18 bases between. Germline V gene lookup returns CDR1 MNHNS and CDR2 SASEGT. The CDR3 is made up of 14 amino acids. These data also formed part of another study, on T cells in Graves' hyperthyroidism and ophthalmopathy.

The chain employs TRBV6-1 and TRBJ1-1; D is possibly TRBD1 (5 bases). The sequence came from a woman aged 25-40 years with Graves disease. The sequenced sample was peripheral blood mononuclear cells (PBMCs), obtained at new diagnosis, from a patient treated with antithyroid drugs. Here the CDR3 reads CASTAGGERAEAFF. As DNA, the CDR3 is TGTGCCAGCACCGCGGGGGGGGAACGCGCTGAAGCTTTCTTT.